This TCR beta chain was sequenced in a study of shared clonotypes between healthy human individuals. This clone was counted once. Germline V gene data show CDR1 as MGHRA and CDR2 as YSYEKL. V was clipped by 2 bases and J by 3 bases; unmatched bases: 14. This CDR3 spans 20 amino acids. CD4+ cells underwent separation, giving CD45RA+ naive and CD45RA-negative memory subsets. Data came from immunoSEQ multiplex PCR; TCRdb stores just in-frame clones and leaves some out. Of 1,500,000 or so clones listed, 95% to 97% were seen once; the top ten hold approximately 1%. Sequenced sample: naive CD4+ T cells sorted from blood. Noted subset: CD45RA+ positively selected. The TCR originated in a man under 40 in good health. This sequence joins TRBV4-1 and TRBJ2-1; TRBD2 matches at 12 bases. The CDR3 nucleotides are TGCGCCAGCAGCCAACTTCCCCCGACTAGCGGGAGCTTTTTCTACAATGAGCAGTTCTTC. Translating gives CASSQLPPTSGSFFYNEQFF.